The source of this T cell receptor (beta chain) is a study of blood T cell repertoires in COVID-19. Cohort assignment relied on participant-reported clinical history. Before being deemed recovered, Cohort 3 donors had two negative PCRs, clearance, or symptom resolution. Germline V CDR1 and CDR2: SGDLS, YYNGEE. The CDR3 is 14 residues long. The ends were cut back, 4 bases at V and 0 bases at J, with 10 bases in the middle. TCRdb's copy holds only in-frame clones and misses some; the assay was immunoSEQ multiplex PCR. Of 300,000 or so clones detected, roughly 90% appear once; the ten largest clones hold about 1.1%.

The chain links TRBV9 to TRBJ1-1; maybe TRBD1 (6 bases). This clonotype was sampled from a woman under 40 who had recovered from COVID-19. Sequenced input: PBMCs or T cells enriched from blood (not recorded which). In DNA, the CDR3 is TGTGCCAGCAGCTTCAGGGGAGTGAACACTGAAGCTTTCTTT. Amino acid sequence: CASSFRGVNTEAFF.